This T cell receptor beta chain is from a study of T cell repertoires in cytomegalovirus infection. Study-wide context: Indications of both CMV infection and matching HLA type were provided by public TCR beta signatures. Findings and limits, study-wide: HLA-C-restricted CMV-specific TCR beta clonotypes prevailed in the ex vivo response. The cumulative frequency of public TCR beta families distinguished individuals who carried CMV together with the relevant HLA.

As regards this clonotype: Its antigen is as yet unknown.

TCRdb called the reads again in MiXCR, with one record for every CDR3 protein. This table has 100,000 or so distinct CDR3 sequences, 23% appearing once. The CDR3 loop spans 14 amino acids. Between the trimmed V and J ends, which lost 0 bases and 0 bases, there was a span of 8 bases. Germline CDR1 DFQATT, CDR2 SNEGSKA (reference sequence). The clonotype originates from a human donor in good health (CMV status not recorded). Some clones in this sample may be carry-over from other donors' samples. V is TRBV20-1 and J is TRBJ1-1; D is unclear. Source material: CD8+ T cells from PBMCs. The CDR3 sequence is CSARDPGVNTEAFF. The CDR3 DNA follows: TGCAGTGCTAGAGATCCTGGGGTGAACACTGAAGCTTTCTTT.